A single sample gave rise to the 14 T cell receptor beta chains below, sequenced in a study of cytomegalovirus exposure and HLA in healthy donors listed by TCRdb under 2017. Libraries were prepared through the immunoSEQ multiplex PCR assay. Held by TCRdb, this immuneACCESS table contains in-frame sequences only and omits some clones. Under half of the omission traces to an unresolved V gene where checked; the cause of the rest is unknown. For this sample the table gives some 130,000 clones, of which less than 90% were detected only once. The ten largest clones capture 2.9% of the sample. Specimen: PBMCs. Source of these receptors: a man younger than 35 in good health and CMV-seronegative.

This clone was seen a handful of times. The gene calls are TRBV7-9 and TRBJ2-7, with TRBD1 matching over 8 bases. This CDR3 is built from 17 residues. Looked up from germline, CDR1 is SEHNR and CDR2 is FQNEAQ (reference sequence). Germline trimming cut 2 bases from V and 10 bases from J; bases unmatched to any gene: 19. This CDR3 is CASSLHHRDRSLREQYF. The CDR3 nucleotides are TGTGCCAGCAGCTTACACCACCGGGACAGGTCCCTACGAGAACAGTACTTC.

The chain recombines TRBV5-6 with TRBJ1-2; weak D call: TRBD1 (5 bases). V lost 4 bases and J 3 bases, leaving 19 bases between the germline ends. Looked up from germline, CDR1 is SGHDT and CDR2 is YYEEEE. The CDR3 is made up of 16 amino acids. In DNA, the CDR3 is TGTGCCAGCAGCCCGCTGGAGTGGGGCATCGACTATGGCTACACCTTC. Its protein product is CASSPLEWGIDYGYTF.

This rearrangement joins TRBV5-7 to TRBJ2-7; possible D gene TRBD2, 6 bases. TRBV5-7 is recorded as an ORF, its role being uncertain. V lost 4 bases to trimming and J lost 6 bases, with 14 bases between them. CDR3 length: 13 residues. This CDR3 reads CASSPIGLPEQYF. CDR3 DNA: TGTGCCAGCAGCCCCATCGGACTACCCGAGCAGTACTTC.

The genes are TRBV11-2 and TRBJ2-3; 8 positions agree with TRBD1. V trimming: 5 bases; J trimming: 1 base; junction bases outside the gene matches: 2. CDR1 and CDR2 from the germline V gene are SGHAT and FQNNGV. This CDR3 contains 14 residues. The CDR3 is CASSPDRGTDTQYF. For the CDR3, the DNA is TGTGCCAGCAGCCCGGACAGGGGCACAGATACGCAGTATTTT.

The gene calls are TRBV6-6 and TRBJ1-5; weak D call: TRBD1 (5 bases). From germline, CDR1 is MNHNY and CDR2 SVGAGI (reference sequence). V lost 4 bases, J lost 2 bases, and 12 bases lay in between. The CDR3 consists of 15 residues. The CDR3 here is CASSSPGMGNQPQHF. CDR3 DNA sequence: TGTGCCAGCAGTTCCCCAGGGATGGGCAATCAGCCCCAGCATTTT.

The chain employs TRBV28 and TRBJ1-2; D is possibly TRBD1 (5 bases). This CDR3 is built from 14 residues. Looked up from germline, CDR1 is MDHEN and CDR2 is SYDVKM. V was pared by 7 bases and J by 2 bases, with 14 bases between. This CDR3 reads CASTLLRGNYGYTF. In nucleotides, the CDR3 is TGTGCCAGCACCCTCCTACGGGGGAACTATGGCTACACCTTC.

The chain couples TRBV10-3 to TRBJ1-1; no clear D gene. Germline V gives CDR1 ENHRY, CDR2 SYGVKD. This CDR3 is 13 amino acids long. The CDR3 sequence is CARTGERPPEAFF. The CDR3 nucleotides are TGTGCTCGGACCGGGGAACGACCCCCTGAAGCTTTCTTT.

The J gene is TRBJ2-3, the V gene TRBV5-4; 11 bases align to TRBD1. The CDR3 spans 17 residues. The germline gives CDR1 SGHNT, CDR2 YYREEE (reference sequence). J was trimmed by 4 bases and V by 4 bases; bases with no gene match: 11. CDR3 in amino acids: CASSRKLGTGGSDTQYF. As DNA, the CDR3 is TGTGCCAGCAGCAGGAAGCTCGGGACAGGGGGTTCAGATACGCAGTATTTT.

The rearrangement links TRBV5-1 to TRBJ1-1; 7 bases are a match to TRBD1. The CDR3 is 15 residues long. With 4 bases clipped from V and 3 bases from J, the junction kept 9 bases outside the gene matches. Germline CDR1 is SGHRS and CDR2 is YFSETQ. This CDR3 reads CASSPRQGGYTEAFF. CDR3 sequence (DNA): TGCGCCAGCAGCCCCCGACAGGGCGGTTACACTGAAGCTTTCTTT.

This clone came up many times. CDR3: CASSLKLEGGNEQFF. The CDR3 nucleotides read TGCGCCAGCAGCCTCAAACTCGAAGGGGGAAATGAGCAGTTCTTC. V gene TRBV4-3 combines with J gene TRBJ2-1; TRBD1 might be the D (6 bases). Trimming pared 4 bases from V and 7 bases from J, leaving 17 bases between. Germline CDR1 is LGHNA and CDR2 is YSLEER. The CDR3 runs to 15 residues.

V and J are TRBV11-2 and TRBJ2-3; TRBD2 aligns across 8 bases. The CDR3 runs 16 residues. The V segment lost 5 bases and the J segment 1 base; nucleotides outside the gene matches: 8. In germline, CDR1 is SGHAT, CDR2 FQNNGV. The CDR3 DNA reads TGTGCCAGCAGCCCCCGGAGTAGCGGGGGCACAGATACGCAGTATTTT. Translation gives CASSPRSSGGTDTQYF.

V usage is TRBV6-1 and J usage is TRBJ2-1; TRBD1 matches at 9 bases. Per the germline V gene, CDR1 is MNHNS and CDR2 is SASEGT. V lost 5 bases, J lost 9 bases, and 8 bases stayed unmatched. The CDR3 extends over 14 amino acids. Written as DNA, the CDR3 is TGTGCCAGCAGTTTTAAACAGGGGGCTGGTGAGCAGTTCTTC. Residues: CASSFKQGAGEQFF.

The rearrangement joins TRBV7-9 to TRBJ2-1; TRBD2 might be the D (6 bases). The germline V gene encodes CDR1 SEHNR and CDR2 FQNEAQ (reference sequence). The CDR3 extends over 13 amino acids. Trimming shortened V by 4 bases and J by 4 bases, and 8 bases separated the two germline ends. The DNA of the CDR3 is TGTGCCAGCAGCTCCGGGGGATACAATGAGCAGTTCTTC. It specifies CASSSGGYNEQFF.

The rearrangement uses TRBV5-8 and TRBJ2-3; 9 bases match TRBD1. The V and J ends lost 4 bases and 3 bases, in that order; junction bases with no gene match: 6. The CDR3 has 15 amino acids. CDR1 is SGHTS, CDR2 YDEGEE, per germline. The CDR3 sequence: CASSVPGQGTDTQYF. DNA of the CDR3: TGTGCCAGCAGCGTACCGGGACAGGGAACAGATACGCAGTATTTT.